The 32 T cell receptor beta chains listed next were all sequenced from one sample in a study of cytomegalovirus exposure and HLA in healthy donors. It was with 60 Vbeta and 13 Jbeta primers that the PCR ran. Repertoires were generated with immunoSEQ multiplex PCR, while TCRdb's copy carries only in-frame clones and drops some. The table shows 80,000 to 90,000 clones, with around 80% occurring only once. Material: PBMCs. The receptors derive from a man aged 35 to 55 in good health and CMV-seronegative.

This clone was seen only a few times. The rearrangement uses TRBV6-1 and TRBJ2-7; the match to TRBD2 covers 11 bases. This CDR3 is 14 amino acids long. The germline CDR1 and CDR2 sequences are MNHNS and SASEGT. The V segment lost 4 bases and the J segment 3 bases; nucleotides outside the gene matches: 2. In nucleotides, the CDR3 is TGTGCCAGCAGTGGAACTAGCGGGGGCTACGAGCAGTACTTC. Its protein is CASSGTSGGYEQYF.

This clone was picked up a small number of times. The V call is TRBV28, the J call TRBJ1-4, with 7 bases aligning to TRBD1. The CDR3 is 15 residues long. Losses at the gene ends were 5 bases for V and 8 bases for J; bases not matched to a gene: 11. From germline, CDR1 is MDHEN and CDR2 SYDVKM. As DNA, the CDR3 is TGTGCCAGCAGTCTCATCGGGACAGTCATCGAAAAACTGTTTTTT. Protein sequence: CASSLIGTVIEKLFF.

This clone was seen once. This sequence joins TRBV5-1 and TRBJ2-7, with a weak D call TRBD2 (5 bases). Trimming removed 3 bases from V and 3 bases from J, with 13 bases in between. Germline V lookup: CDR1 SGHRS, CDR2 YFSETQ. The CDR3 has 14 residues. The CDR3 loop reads CASSWGEGFYEQYF. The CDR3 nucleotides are TGCGCCAGCAGCTGGGGTGAGGGTTTCTACGAGCAGTACTTC.

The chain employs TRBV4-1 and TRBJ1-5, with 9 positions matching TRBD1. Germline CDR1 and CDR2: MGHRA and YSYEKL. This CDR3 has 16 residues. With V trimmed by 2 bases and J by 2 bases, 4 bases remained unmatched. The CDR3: CASSQWTGAGNQPQHF. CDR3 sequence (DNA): TGCGCCAGCAGCCAATGGACAGGGGCCGGCAATCAGCCCCAGCATTTT.

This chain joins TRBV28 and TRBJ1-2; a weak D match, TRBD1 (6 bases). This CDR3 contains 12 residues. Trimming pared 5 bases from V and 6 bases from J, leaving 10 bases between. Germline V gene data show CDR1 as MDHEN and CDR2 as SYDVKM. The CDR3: CASSRDNNGYTF. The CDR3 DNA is TGTGCCAGCAGTAGGGACAACAATGGCTACACCTTC.

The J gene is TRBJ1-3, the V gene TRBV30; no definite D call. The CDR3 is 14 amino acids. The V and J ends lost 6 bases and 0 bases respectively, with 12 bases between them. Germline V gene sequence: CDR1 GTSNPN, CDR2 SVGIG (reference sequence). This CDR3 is CACLDTNSGNTIYF. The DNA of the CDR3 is TGTGCCTGCTTAGACACCAACTCTGGAAACACCATATATTTT.

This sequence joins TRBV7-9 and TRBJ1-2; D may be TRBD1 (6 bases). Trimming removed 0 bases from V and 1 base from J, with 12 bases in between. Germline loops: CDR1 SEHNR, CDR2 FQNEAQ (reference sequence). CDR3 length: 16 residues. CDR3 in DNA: TGTGCCAGCAGCTTAGCTTCAGGGGCCGGTAACTATGGCTACACCTTC. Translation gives CASSLASGAGNYGYTF.

The CDR3 sequence is CASILQGSSYEQYF. CDR3 nucleotide sequence: TGTGCCAGCATTCTACAGGGCAGCTCCTACGAGCAGTACTTC. The rearrangement links TRBV28 to TRBJ2-7; D might be TRBD1 (6 bases). The CDR3 has 14 residues. V shed 7 bases and J shed 0 bases, with 13 bases lying between them. CDR1 and CDR2 (germline): MDHEN, SYDVKM. Complete variable domain (other parts from reference TRBV28 and TRBJ2-7): DVKVTQSSRYLVKRTGEKVFLECVQDMDHENMFWYRQDPGLGLRLIYFSYDVKMKEKGDIPEGYSVSREKKERFSLILESASTNQTSMYLCASILQGSSYEQYFGPGTRLTVT.

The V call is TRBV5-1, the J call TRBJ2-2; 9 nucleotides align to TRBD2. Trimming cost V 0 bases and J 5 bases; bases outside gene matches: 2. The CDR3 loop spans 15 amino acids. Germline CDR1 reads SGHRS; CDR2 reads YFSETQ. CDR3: CASSLALAGTGELFF. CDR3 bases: TGCGCCAGCAGCTTGGCCCTAGCGGGGACCGGGGAGCTGTTTTTT.

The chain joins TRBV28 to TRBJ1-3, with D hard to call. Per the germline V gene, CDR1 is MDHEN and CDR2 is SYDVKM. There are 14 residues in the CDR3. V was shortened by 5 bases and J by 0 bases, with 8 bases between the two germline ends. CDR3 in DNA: TGTGCCAGCAGTCCCCAGGTCTCTGGAAACACCATATATTTT. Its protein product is CASSPQVSGNTIYF.

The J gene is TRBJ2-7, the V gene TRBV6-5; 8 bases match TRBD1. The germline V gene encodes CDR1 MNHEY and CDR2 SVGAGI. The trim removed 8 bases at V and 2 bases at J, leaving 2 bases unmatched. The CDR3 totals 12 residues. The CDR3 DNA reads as TGTGCCAGCGGACAGGGACCCTACGAGCAGTACTTC. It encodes CASGQGPYEQYF.

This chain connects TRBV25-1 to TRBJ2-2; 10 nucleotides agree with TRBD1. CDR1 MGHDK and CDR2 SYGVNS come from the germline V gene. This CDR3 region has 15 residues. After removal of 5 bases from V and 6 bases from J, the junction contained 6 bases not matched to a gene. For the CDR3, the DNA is TGTGCCAGCAGTCAGGACAGGGGGAGGGCCGGGGAGCTGTTTTTT. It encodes CASSQDRGRAGELFF.

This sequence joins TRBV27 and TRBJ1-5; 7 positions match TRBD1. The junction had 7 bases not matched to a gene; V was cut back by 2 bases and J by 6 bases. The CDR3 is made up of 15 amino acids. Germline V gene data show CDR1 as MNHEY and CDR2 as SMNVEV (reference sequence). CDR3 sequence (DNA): TGTGCCAGCAGTTTAAGGGGGCGAGTTATTCAGCCCCAGCATTTT. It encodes CASSLRGRVIQPQHF.

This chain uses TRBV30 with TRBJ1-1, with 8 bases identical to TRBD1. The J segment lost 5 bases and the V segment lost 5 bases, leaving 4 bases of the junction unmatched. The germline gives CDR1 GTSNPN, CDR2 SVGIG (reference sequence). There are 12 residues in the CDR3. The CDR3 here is CAWGQGRTEAFF. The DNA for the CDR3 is TGTGCCTGGGGACAGGGAAGGACTGAAGCTTTCTTT.

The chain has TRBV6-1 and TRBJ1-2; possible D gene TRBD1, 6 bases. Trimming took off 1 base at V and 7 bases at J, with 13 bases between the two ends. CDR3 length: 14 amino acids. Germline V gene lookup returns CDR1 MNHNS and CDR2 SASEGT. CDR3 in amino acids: CASSEGGGPRGYTF. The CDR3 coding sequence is TGTGCCAGCAGTGAAGGTGGGGGCCCCCGTGGCTACACCTTC.

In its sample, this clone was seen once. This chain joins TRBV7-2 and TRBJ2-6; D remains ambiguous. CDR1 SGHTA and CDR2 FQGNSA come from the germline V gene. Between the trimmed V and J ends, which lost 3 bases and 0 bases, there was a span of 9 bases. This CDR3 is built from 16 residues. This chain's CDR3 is CASSFQPSSGANVLTF. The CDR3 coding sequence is TGTGCCAGCAGCTTTCAACCCAGCTCTGGGGCCAACGTCCTGACTTTC.

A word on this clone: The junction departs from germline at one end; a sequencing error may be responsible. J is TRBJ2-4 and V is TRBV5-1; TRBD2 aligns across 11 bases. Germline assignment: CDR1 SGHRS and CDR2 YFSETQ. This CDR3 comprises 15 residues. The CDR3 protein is CASSPAGLAGPDSDF. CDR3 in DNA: TGCGCCAGCAGCCCTGCTGGACTAGCGGGTCCCGATTCCGACTTC.

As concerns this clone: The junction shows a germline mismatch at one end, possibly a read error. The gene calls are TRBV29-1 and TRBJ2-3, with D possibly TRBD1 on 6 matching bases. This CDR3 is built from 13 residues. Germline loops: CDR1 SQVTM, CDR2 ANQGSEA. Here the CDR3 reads CSGEQGRGDTQYF. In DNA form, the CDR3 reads TGCAGCGGTGAACAGGGTAGGGGGGATACGCAGTATTTT.

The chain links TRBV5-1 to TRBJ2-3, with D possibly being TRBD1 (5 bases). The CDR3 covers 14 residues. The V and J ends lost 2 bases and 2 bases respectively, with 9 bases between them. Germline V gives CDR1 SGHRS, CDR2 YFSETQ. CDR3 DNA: TGCGCCAGCAGCTTTGGGGCCCTCACAGATACGCAGTATTTT. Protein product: CASSFGALTDTQYF.

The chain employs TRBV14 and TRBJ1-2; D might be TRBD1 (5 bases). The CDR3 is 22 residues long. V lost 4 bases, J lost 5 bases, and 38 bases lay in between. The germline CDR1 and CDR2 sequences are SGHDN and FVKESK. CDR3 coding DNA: TGTGCCAGCAGCCCGTTGAAGGTTCGCAGGCCCGGGGGAAGAGAGCTGGAGTATGGCTACACCTTC. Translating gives CASSPLKVRRPGGRELEYGYTF.

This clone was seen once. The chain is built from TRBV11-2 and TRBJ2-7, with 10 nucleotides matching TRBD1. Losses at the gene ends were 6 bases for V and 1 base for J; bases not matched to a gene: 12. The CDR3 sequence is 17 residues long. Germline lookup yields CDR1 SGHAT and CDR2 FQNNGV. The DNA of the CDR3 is TGTGCCAGCAGTCCTCAAACGACAGGGGGCTTGTCCTACGAGCAGTACTTC. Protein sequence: CASSPQTTGGLSYEQYF.

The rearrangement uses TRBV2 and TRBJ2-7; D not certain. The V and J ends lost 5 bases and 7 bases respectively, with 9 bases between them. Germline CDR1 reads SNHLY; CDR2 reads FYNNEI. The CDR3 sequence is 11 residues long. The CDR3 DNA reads TGTGCCAGCAGTCTCACCGGGGAGCAGTACTTC. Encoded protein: CASSLTGEQYF.

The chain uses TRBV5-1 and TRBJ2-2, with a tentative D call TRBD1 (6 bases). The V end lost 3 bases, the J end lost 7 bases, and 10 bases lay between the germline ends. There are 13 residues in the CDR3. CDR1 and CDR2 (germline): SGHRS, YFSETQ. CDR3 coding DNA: TGCGCCAGCAGCTCCCGGGACATCGGGGAGCTGTTTTTT. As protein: CASSSRDIGELFF.

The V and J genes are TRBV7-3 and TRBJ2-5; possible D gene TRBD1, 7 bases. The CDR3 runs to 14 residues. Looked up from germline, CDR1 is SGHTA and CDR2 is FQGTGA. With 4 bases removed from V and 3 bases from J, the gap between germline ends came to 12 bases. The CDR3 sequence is CASSWQGGEETQYF. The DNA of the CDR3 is TGTGCCAGCAGCTGGCAGGGGGGTGAAGAGACCCAGTACTTC.

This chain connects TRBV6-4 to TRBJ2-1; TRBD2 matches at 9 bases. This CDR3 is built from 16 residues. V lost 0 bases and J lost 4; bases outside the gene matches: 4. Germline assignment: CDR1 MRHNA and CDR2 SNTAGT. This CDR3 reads CASSDSSSGGYNEQFF. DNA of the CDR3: TGTGCCAGCAGTGACTCGTCCAGCGGGGGGTACAATGAGCAGTTCTTC.

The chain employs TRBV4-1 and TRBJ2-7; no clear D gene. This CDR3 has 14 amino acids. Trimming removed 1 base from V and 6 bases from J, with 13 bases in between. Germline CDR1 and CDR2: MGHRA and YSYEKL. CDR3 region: CASSQVASSGEQYF. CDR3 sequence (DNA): TGCGCCAGCAGCCAAGTGGCCAGCTCGGGCGAGCAGTACTTC.

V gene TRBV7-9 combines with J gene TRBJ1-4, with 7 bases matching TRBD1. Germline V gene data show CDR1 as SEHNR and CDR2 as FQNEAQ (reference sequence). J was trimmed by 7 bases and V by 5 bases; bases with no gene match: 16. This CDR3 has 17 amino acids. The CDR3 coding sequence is TGTGCCAGCAGCCGATCCACCGGGACAGACCTTGTTGAAAAACTGTTTTTT. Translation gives CASSRSTGTDLVEKLFF.

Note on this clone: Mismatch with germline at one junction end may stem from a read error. Here the CDR3 DNA reads TGTTCCAGCAGCCCTCTCGGGGGATTCAGGCATTCACCCCTCCACTTT. It encodes CSSSPLGGFRHSPLHF. The V and J genes are TRBV7-9 and TRBJ1-6; D possibly corresponds to TRBD1 (5 bases). The CDR3 totals 16 residues. Germline V CDR1 and CDR2: SEHNR, FQNEAQ (reference sequence).

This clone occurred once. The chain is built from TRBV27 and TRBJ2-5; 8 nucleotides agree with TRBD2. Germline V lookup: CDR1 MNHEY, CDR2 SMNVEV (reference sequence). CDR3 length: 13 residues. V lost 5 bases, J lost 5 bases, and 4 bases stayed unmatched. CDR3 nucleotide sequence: TGTGCCAGCAGTACCGGGACTAGGGAGACCCAGTACTTC. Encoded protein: CASSTGTRETQYF.

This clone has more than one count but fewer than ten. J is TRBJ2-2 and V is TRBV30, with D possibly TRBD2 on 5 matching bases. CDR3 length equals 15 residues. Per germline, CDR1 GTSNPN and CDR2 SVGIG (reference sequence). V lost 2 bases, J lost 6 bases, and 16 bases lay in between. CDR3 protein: CAWSPGILNPGELFF. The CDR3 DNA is TGTGCCTGGAGTCCCGGGATCCTCAACCCCGGGGAGCTGTTTTTT.

This CDR3 is CSVGSPSGDTQYF. In DNA, the CDR3 is TGCAGCGTTGGAAGTCCTAGCGGAGATACGCAGTATTTT. This chain links TRBV29-1 with TRBJ2-3, with 7 bases identical to TRBD2. The ends lost 4 bases at V and 5 bases at J; junction bases unmatched: 6. Germline values: CDR1 SQVTM, CDR2 ANQGSEA. CDR3 size: 13 residues.

The chain's CDR3 is CASSFWDSTNEQYF. The CDR3 DNA follows: TGTGCCAGCAGTTTTTGGGACAGTACCAACGAGCAGTACTTC. The V and J genes are TRBV28 and TRBJ2-7; 7 bases fit TRBD1. CDR1 and CDR2 (germline): MDHEN, SYDVKM. This CDR3 has 14 residues. J gave up 5 bases and V 3 bases, and 7 bases lay outside the gene matches.